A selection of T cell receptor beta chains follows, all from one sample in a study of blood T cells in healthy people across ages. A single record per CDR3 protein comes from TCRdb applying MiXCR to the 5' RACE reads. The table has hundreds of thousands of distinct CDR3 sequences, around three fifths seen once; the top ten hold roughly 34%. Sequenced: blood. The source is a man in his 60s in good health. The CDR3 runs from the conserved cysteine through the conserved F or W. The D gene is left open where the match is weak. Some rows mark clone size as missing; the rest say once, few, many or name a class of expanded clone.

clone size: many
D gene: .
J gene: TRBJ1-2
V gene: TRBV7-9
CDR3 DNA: TGTGCCAGCAGCTTAGTTGCGGGGGCGCTGAGCTATGGCTACACCTTC
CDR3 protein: CASSLVAGALSYGYTF

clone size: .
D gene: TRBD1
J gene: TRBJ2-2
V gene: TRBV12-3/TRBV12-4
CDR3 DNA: TGTGCCAGCAGCCCCGGACAGGGCGCCTACACCGGGGAGCTGTTTTTT
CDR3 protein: CASSPGQGAYTGELFF

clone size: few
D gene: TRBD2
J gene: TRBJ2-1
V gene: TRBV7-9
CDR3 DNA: TGTGCCAGCAGCCCCATAGCGGGGGCCTACAATGAGCAGTTCTTC
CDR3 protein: CASSPIAGAYNEQFF

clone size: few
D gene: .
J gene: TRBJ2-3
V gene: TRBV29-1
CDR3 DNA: TGCAGCGCAGTAAGCGCAGATACGCAGTATTTT
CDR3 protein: CSAVSADTQYF

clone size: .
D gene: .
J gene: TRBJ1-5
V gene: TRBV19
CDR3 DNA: TGTGCCAGTAGTATCTTCAGTAATAGCAATCAGCCCCAGCATTTT
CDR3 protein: CASSIFSNSNQPQHF

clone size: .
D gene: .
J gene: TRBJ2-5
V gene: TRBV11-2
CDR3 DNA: TGTGCCAGCAGCCGCTCCGCGATCGGAGAGACCCAGTACTTC
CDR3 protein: CASSRSAIGETQYF

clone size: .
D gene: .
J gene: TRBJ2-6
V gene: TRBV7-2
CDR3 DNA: TGTGCCAGCAGCCCACAGAGGTCTGGGGCCAACGTCCTGACTTTC
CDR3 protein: CASSPQRSGANVLTF

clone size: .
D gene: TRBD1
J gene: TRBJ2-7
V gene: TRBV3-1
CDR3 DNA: TGTGCCAGCAGCCGCTCGGGACAGTCCTACGAGCAGTACTTC
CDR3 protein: CASSRSGQSYEQYF

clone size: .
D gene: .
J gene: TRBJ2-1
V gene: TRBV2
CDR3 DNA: TGTGCCAGCGTGGAAGGCGAGAGAGGACATAACTCCTACAATGAGCAGTTCTTC
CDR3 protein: CASVEGERGHNSYNEQFF

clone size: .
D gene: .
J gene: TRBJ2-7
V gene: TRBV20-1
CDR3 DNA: TGCAGTGCTAGGTCGGCCAACTCCTACGAGCAGTACTTC
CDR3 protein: CSARSANSYEQYF

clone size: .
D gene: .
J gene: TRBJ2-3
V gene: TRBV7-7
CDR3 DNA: TGTGCCAGCAGCGCTGGGTTCCGCACAGATACGCAGTATTTT
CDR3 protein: CASSAGFRTDTQYF

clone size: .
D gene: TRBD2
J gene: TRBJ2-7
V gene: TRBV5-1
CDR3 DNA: TGCGCCAGCAGCTTGGGGGAGCTAGCGGGGGACTACGAGCAGTACTTC
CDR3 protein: CASSLGELAGDYEQYF

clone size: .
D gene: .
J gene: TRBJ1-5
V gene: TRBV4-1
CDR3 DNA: TGCGCCAGCAGCCAGACCGGACAGTCCGGACAGCCCCAGCATTTT
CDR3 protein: CASSQTGQSGQPQHF

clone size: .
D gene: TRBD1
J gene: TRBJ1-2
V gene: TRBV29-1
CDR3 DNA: TGCAGCGCTACCCCAGGGGGCTCCTATGGCTACACCTTC
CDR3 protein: CSATPGGSYGYTF

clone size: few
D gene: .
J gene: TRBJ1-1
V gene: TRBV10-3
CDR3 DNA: TGTGCCATCAGTAGGGACGGGGACACTGAAGCTTTCTTT
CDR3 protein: CAISRDGDTEAFF

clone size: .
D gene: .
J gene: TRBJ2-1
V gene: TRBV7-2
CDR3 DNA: TGTGCCAGCAGCCCCCAGCCGGGCTCGGGCAATGAGCAGTTCTTC
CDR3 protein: CASSPQPGSGNEQFF

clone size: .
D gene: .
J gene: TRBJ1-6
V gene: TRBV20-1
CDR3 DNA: TGCAGTGCTAGAGGGAAATCAGGGTACGGGTATAATTCACCCCTCCACTTT
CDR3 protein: CSARGKSGYGYNSPLHF

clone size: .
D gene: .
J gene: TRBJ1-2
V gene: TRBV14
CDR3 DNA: TGTGCCAGCAGCCAAGATTCCGTCGTGGGCTATGGCTACACCTTC
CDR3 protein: CASSQDSVVGYGYTF

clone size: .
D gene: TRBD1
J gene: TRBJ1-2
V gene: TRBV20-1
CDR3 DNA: TGCAGTGCTCCACAGGGGGCTAAAGGTGGCTGCACCTTC
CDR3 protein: CSAPQGAKGGCTF

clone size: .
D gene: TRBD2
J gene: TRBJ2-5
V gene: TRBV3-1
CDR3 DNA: TGTGCCAGCAGCCAGCCTAGCGGGGGGGGACTGGAGACCCAGTACTTC
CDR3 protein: CASSQPSGGGLETQYF

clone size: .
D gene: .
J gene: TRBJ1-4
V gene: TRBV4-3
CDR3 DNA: TGCGCCAGCAGCCAATTGGGGCCCAGGGGTGGCGAAAAACTGTTTTTT
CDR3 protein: CASSQLGPRGGEKLFF

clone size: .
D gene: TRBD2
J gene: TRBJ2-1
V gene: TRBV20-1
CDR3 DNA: TGCAGTGCTAAGTACGGGGGGGGGCAGTTCTTC
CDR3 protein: CSAKYGGGQFF

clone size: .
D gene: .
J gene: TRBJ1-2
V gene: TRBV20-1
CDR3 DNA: TGCAGTGCTAGCAACCAGGGAAGGAAGGGCTATGGCTACACCTTC
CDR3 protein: CSASNQGRKGYGYTF

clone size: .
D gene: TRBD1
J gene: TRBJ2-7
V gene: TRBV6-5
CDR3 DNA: TGTGCCAGCAGTCGAGCAGGGGGAAACTACAATGAGCAGTACTTC
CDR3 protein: CASSRAGGNYNEQYF

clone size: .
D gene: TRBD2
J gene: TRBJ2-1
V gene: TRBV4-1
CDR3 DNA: TGCGCCAGCAGCCAAGATGTGGGGACTAGCGGGGCTCGTGAGCAGTTCTTC
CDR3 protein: CASSQDVGTSGAREQFF

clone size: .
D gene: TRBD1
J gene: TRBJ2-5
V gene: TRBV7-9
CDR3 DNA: TGTGCCAGCAGCTTAGCTTCCACAGGGGGTCAAGAGACCCAGTACTTC
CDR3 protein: CASSLASTGGQETQYF

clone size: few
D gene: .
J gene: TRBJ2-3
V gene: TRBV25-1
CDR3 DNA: TGTGCCAGCAGTGAATTGATGGAACCTGATACGCAGTATTTT
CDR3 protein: CASSELMEPDTQYF

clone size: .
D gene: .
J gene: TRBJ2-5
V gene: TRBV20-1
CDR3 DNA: TGCAGTGCTGGAGGACGGGTCTGGCAAGAGACCCAGTACTTC
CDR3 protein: CSAGGRVWQETQYF

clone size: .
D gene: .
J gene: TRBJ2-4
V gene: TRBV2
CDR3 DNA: TGTGCCAGCAGCGGAACAGGGTTCTTGCCCAAAAACATTCAGTACTTC
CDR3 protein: CASSGTGFLPKNIQYF

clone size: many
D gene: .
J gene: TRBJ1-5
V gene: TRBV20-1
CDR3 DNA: TGCAGTGCTAGAGGGCGGGGGGCCAGTAATAGCAATCAGCCCCAGCATTTT
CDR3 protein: CSARGRGASNSNQPQHF

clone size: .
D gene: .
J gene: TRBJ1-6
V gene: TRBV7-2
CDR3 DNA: TGTGCCAGCAGTCCGATCCTAAACTCCTATAATTCACCCCTCCACTTT
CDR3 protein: CASSPILNSYNSPLHF

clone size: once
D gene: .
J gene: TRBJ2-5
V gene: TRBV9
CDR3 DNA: TGTGCCAGCAGCGTAGCTGGGGTCGACAGGAGACAAGAGACCCAGTACTTC
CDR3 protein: CASSVAGVDRRQETQYF

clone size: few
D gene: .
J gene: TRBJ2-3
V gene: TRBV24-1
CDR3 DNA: TGTGCCACCAGTGACTACGGTAACACAGATACGCAGTATTTT
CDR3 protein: CATSDYGNTDTQYF

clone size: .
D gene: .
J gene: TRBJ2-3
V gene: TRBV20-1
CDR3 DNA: TGCAGTGCTAGAGATAGCGGACTAAGCACAGATACGCAGTATTTT
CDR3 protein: CSARDSGLSTDTQYF

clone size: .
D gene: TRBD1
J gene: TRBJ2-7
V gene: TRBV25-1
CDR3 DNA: TGTGCCAGCAGTGGCCTGGGACAGATTCGCTACGAGCAGTACTTC
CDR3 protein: CASSGLGQIRYEQYF

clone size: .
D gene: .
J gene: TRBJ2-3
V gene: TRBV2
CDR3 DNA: TGTGCCAGCAGTGCCGAAAGGCATCATACGCAGTATTTT
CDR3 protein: CASSAERHHTQYF

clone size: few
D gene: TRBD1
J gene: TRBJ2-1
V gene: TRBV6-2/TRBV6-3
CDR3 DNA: TGTGCCAGCAGTTACGGGTCAGGGGGATACAATGAGCAGTTCTTC
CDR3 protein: CASSYGSGGYNEQFF